This T cell receptor (beta chain) was captured by sequencing in a study of OX40 agonist ivuxolimab in advanced cancers. Whole-study findings and limits: Averaging showed that CD8+ T cells had more expanded clones than CD4+ did. At 0.1 to 3.0 mg/kg and by week 6, clonal expansion occurred in CD4+ and CD8+ blood T cells.

Baseline was the first blood sampling point, followed by cycle 4 day 1 and cycle 7 day 1. A remark on this clone: Its specificity is not known.

The CDR3 has 15 amino acids. V lost 6 bases to trimming and J lost 0 bases, with 15 bases between them. Germline V gives CDR1 MNHEY, CDR2 SVGAGI. Produced via immunoSEQ multiplex PCR; TCRdb's table is partial and in-frame only. The data show about 83,000 clones, under 95% seen once. This TCR was recovered from an adult with an advanced solid tumor such as melanoma, head and neck, liver or kidney cancer. J is TRBJ2-7 and V is TRBV6-5, with D perhaps matching TRBD2 (5 bases). The material sequenced was CD4+ or CD8+ T cells sorted from blood, taken in a trial of the OX40 agonist ivuxolimab. The CDR3 region has the DNA TGTGCCAGCAGCCCACGTCCCCGGGGCTCCTACGAGCAGTACTTC. This translates into CASSPRPRGSYEQYF.